This T cell receptor beta chain was obtained from a study of graft-versus-host responses after intestinal transplantation. Concerning this clone itself: Its target is not known.

From germline, CDR1 is SGHDT and CDR2 YYEEEE. V was pared by 4 bases and J by 0 bases, with 14 bases between. The CDR3 consists of 15 residues. Sequencing was performed with immunoSEQ multiplex PCR; in TCRdb, only in-frame clones are kept and a portion is missing. This sample yields about 120,000 clones, of which roughly 93% are seen a single time; around 0.49% belongs to the top ten. The clonotype was recovered from a human donor who received an intestinal transplant. V is TRBV5-6 and J is TRBJ2-7, with D unclear. Here the sequenced sample was unstimulated CD8+ T cells sorted from spleen or lymph node cells, taken before intestinal transplant. The CDR3 DNA reads TGTGCCAGCAGCCCAGGTTCTCGAGGCTCCTACGAGCAGTACTTC. Its translation: CASSPGSRGSYEQYF. Full variable domain (remainder filled in from reference TRBV5-6 and TRBJ2-7): DAGVTQSPTHLIKTRGQQVTLRCSPKSGHDTVSWYQQALGQGPQFIFQYYEEEERQRGNFPDRFSGHQFPNYSSELNVNALLLGDSALYLCASSPGSRGSYEQYFGPGTRLTVT.